The rows below give T cell receptor beta chains drawn from one sample of a study of blood T cell repertoires in COVID-19. Profiling relied on immunoSEQ multiplex PCR, and the TCRdb table lists in-frame clones only, not all of them. Of about 170,000 clones listed, under 85% are singletons. The specimen was PBMCs or T cells enriched from blood (not recorded which). Receptors originate from a man between 45 and 60 years old who had recovered from COVID-19. Both conserved end residues are part of each CDR3. A row's size may be missing; if present it is once, few, many or a size class.

TRBJ2-2	TRBV19	once	CASSLGLRNTGELFF
TRBJ1-5	TRBV7-8	-	CASSLAGEQGQPQHF
TRBJ1-5	TRBV19	-	CASSMGTAYSNQPQHF
TRBJ2-3	TRBV5-1	few	CASSSKTGTSTDTQYF
TRBJ1-1	TRBV6-2/TRBV6-3	-	CASSRPTGLGTEAFF
TRBJ2-5	TRBV24-1	-	CATSDIFTGGTETQYF
TRBJ1-6	TRBV4-3	-	CASSQEGRVGSPLHF
TRBJ1-3	TRBV6-5	-	CASSYRGLGAGNTIYF
TRBJ1-4	TRBV19	-	CASSTRRATNEKLFF
TRBJ2-7	TRBV4-1	once	CASSQAYGDSYEQYF
TRBJ1-3	TRBV7-2	-	CASSLTGSSSGNTIYF
TRBJ1-3	TRBV6-5	-	CASSPPKGGGNTIYF
TRBJ1-5	TRBV7-6	-	CASSPGQGTSNQPQHF
TRBJ1-6	TRBV11-2	-	CASSLEQGSSPLHF
TRBJ1-4	TRBV5-1	once	CASSLLGTDNEKLFF
TRBJ2-3	TRBV10-1	once	CASSEWASGSTDTQYF
TRBJ2-1	TRBV28	-	CASLTPSGGRETGEQFF
TRBJ2-2	TRBV23-1	-	CASSQRAGTGGFGGVNTGELFF
TRBJ2-5	TRBV4-2	-	CASSQLRQTSGGAETQYF
TRBJ1-2	TRBV4-3	few	CASSQLLPHQDRAVFNYGYTF
TRBJ2-1	TRBV2	-	CASSEARGNEQFF
TRBJ1-1	TRBV3-1/TRBV3-2	-	CASSQPGATGGALNTEAFF
TRBJ2-1	TRBV10-3	-	CAISAGTGTNEQFF
TRBJ2-2	TRBV27	-	CASKSGQGWTGELFF
TRBJ1-1	TRBV19	once	CASNLGQGNTEAFF
TRBJ1-1	TRBV4-1	-	CASRAGQGPVAEAFF
TRBJ1-1	TRBV19	-	CASSMRAGGTEAFF
TRBJ2-7	TRBV5-6	-	CASSWGGRYTEQYF
TRBJ2-5	TRBV24-1	-	CATSGGGQETQYF
TRBJ1-6	TRBV19	-	CASSINQGLHSPLHF
TRBJ1-1	TRBV12-2	-	CASRFPGTLVNTEAFF
TRBJ2-1	TRBV6-5	-	CASSRAGGFNEQFF
TRBJ2-3	TRBV5-4	-	CASSLEGVDTQYF
TRBJ1-6	TRBV7-8	-	CASSFHTENSPLHF
TRBJ1-4	TRBV28	-	CASSFSPGQRNEKLFF
TRBJ1-1	TRBV5-1	few	CASSSDLGITEAFF
TRBJ1-1	TRBV7-9	-	CASSLLPENTEAFF
TRBJ1-2	TRBV24-1	-	CATSDEGLNYGYTF
TRBJ2-5	TRBV6-5	-	CASALAGGRETQYF
TRBJ2-1	TRBV12-3/TRBV12-4	-	CASSLGGAGEQFF
TRBJ1-5	TRBV2	-	CASSDAGGNQPQHF
TRBJ1-1	TRBV3-1/TRBV3-2	-	CASSHQGLYRAFF
TRBJ2-7	TRBV4-3	-	CASSQDRIYEQYF
TRBJ2-2	TRBV9	-	CASSFPSGGPNTGELFF
TRBJ2-1	TRBV9	few	CASSEKTVPGLAGEGFRNEQFF
TRBJ1-2	TRBV19	-	CASSRGGADYGYTF
TRBJ1-6	TRBV7-7	-	CASSLPSQGNSPLHF
TRBJ1-1	TRBV6-2/TRBV6-3	-	CASSHLGPQTEAFF
TRBJ2-5	TRBV6-5	once	CASSQNPTEETQYF
TRBJ1-1	TRBV7-8	-	CASSLRTEAFF
TRBJ1-5	TRBV6-1	once	CASSEGNRENQPQHF
TRBJ2-1	TRBV5-8	-	CASSLAYYNEQFF
TRBJ2-7	TRBV7-2	-	CASSLPGQGGHEQYF
TRBJ1-6	TRBV2	-	CASSADTPEHNSPLHF
TRBJ2-7	TRBV3-1/TRBV3-2	-	CASTRTGGTYEQYF
TRBJ2-7	TRBV4-2	-	CASSQPQTGEQYF
TRBJ2-2	TRBV2	-	CASSVVRNTGELFF